These T cell receptor beta chains were read from a single sample in a study of PD-1 blockade in classical Hodgkin lymphoma. Assay: immunoSEQ multiplex PCR; the TCRdb copy retains only in-frame clones and omits some. The table records tens of thousands of clones, approximately 90% of them present only once. The sample was peripheral blood mononuclear cells (PBMCs), taken before the fourth cycle of nivolumab. The receptors here all came from a human donor with classical Hodgkin lymphoma. Each CDR3 is given with its conserved first and last residue. The order of the fields is clone size, J gene, V gene, D gene, CDR3 protein, CDR3 DNA. D genes are given only for firm matches. Rows may omit the clone size; those that give it use once, few, many or a size class.

NA | TRBJ1-5 | TRBV28 | NA | CASSQLGGHQPQHF | TGTGCCAGCAGTCAATTAGGGGGACATCAGCCCCAGCATTTT
NA | TRBJ2-7 | TRBV7-2 | TRBD2 | CASSLAQRGSYEQYF | TGTGCCAGCAGCCTTGCCCAGCGGGGGTCGTACGAGCAGTACTTC
few | TRBJ1-1 | TRBV7-8 | NA | CASRRGGDTEAFF | TGTGCCAGCAGAAGAGGGGGGGACACTGAAGCTTTCTTT
NA | TRBJ1-1 | TRBV11-2 | NA | CASNLSYTEAFF | TGTGCCAGCAACTTGTCTTACACTGAAGCTTTCTTT
NA | TRBJ2-5 | TRBV5-4 | NA | CASSLYPGAAVETQYF | TGTGCCAGCAGCTTGTATCCGGGAGCGGCTGTGGAGACCCAGTACTTC
NA | TRBJ2-2 | TRBV27 | NA | CASSLVLGELFF | TGTGCCAGCAGTTTAGTCCTCGGGGAGCTGTTTTTT
NA | TRBJ1-2 | TRBV19 | NA | CASNEGEHYGYTF | TGTGCCAGTAATGAGGGGGAACACTATGGCTACACCTTC
NA | TRBJ1-5 | TRBV7-3 | NA | CASSLGGLSQPQHF | TGTGCCAGCAGCTTAGGGGGTTTGAGTCAGCCCCAGCATTTT
once | TRBJ1-3 | TRBV5-5 | TRBD1 | CASSGGQGILSGNTIYF | TGTGCCAGCAGCGGGGGACAGGGGATCCTCTCTGGAAACACCATATATTTT
once | TRBJ2-3 | TRBV11-3 | TRBD1 | CASSVRTGASTDTQYF | TGTGCCAGCAGCGTACGGACAGGGGCTTCCACAGATACGCAGTATTTT
NA | TRBJ1-5 | TRBV6-6 | NA | CASTSGVSNQPQHF | TGTGCCAGCACCTCCGGGGTTAGCAATCAGCCCCAGCATTTT
NA | TRBJ2-1 | TRBV19 | TRBD1 | CASSLQQGREQFF | TGTGCCAGTAGTCTCCAACAGGGGAGAGAGCAGTTCTTC
NA | TRBJ1-2 | TRBV5-6 | NA | CASRLYDRDYGYTF | TGTGCCAGCAGACTCTACGACAGAGACTATGGCTACACCTTC
NA | TRBJ2-5 | TRBV28 | NA | CASSPLLPGSVETQYF | TGTGCCAGCAGTCCACTACTCCCGGGGTCTGTGGAGACCCAGTACTTC
NA | TRBJ2-7 | TRBV11-2 | NA | CASSLGGGWSYEQYF | TGTGCCAGCAGCTTAGGAGGGGGGTGGTCCTACGAGCAGTACTTC
NA | TRBJ2-5 | TRBV7-6 | TRBD2 | CASSPRTSGGASAETQYF | TGTGCCAGCAGCCCTAGGACTAGCGGGGGGGCCTCGGCAGAGACCCAGTACTTC
NA | TRBJ1-1 | TRBV5-1 | NA | CASRVSDLSVEAFF | TGCGCCAGCAGGGTGTCTGACTTATCCGTTGAAGCTTTCTTT
NA | TRBJ2-7 | TRBV7-9 | NA | CASSSRTGDNYEQYF | TGTGCCAGCAGCTCCAGGACGGGGGACAACTACGAGCAGTACTTC
NA | TRBJ2-1 | TRBV18 | TRBD2 | CASSSRLAGGNEQFF | TGTGCCAGCTCCTCGCGGCTAGCGGGGGGTAATGAGCAGTTCTTC
NA | TRBJ1-1 | TRBV7-2 | TRBD1 | CASSLQGRTEAFF | TGTGCCAGCAGCCTACAGGGGAGAACTGAAGCTTTCTTT
once | TRBJ2-7 | TRBV7-6 | TRBD2 | CASSTLGGGPYEQYF | TGTGCCAGCAGCACCCTCGGGGGGGGCCCCTACGAGCAGTACTTC
NA | TRBJ2-7 | TRBV9 | NA | CASSETSRGEQYF | TGTGCCAGCAGCGAGACTAGTCGGGGCGAGCAGTACTTC
NA | TRBJ2-3 | TRBV7-2 | TRBD2 | CASSPNGRLAGDTQYF | TGTGCCAGCAGCCCAAATGGTCGACTAGCGGGGGATACGCAGTATTTT
NA | TRBJ2-7 | TRBV6-5 | TRBD2 | CASSYSAGGSYEQYF | TGTGCCAGCAGTTACTCAGCGGGGGGATCCTACGAGCAGTACTTC
NA | TRBJ2-7 | TRBV27 | NA | CASSLSVAGPVDEQYF | TGTGCCAGCAGTTTGAGTGTCGCAGGGCCCGTGGACGAGCAGTACTTC
NA | TRBJ2-1 | TRBV7-6 | TRBD2 | CASSYFQTSGGAHEQFF | TGTGCCAGCAGCTATTTCCAGACTAGCGGGGGGGCCCATGAGCAGTTCTTC
NA | TRBJ2-3 | TRBV19 | NA | CASRRDFLSTDTQYF | TGTGCCAGTCGCCGGGACTTCCTTTCGACAGATACGCAGTATTTT
NA | TRBJ2-7 | TRBV30 | TRBD1 | CAWRLPGQGALGEQYF | TGTGCCTGGAGGCTGCCGGGACAGGGGGCACTAGGCGAGCAGTACTTC
NA | TRBJ2-1 | TRBV4-2 | NA | CASSQERPLAAEQFF | TGTGCCAGCAGCCAAGAACGCCCTCTAGCCGCCGAGCAGTTCTTC
NA | TRBJ1-4 | TRBV4-3 | TRBD1 | CASSPTGGGSNEKLFF | TGCGCCAGCAGCCCCACGGGAGGGGGCTCTAATGAAAAACTGTTTTTT
NA | TRBJ1-2 | TRBV19 | TRBD1 | CASTTDRDTNYGYTF | TGTGCCAGTACCACCGACAGGGATACTAACTATGGCTACACCTTC
once | TRBJ1-2 | TRBV19 | TRBD1 | CASSIRLGQGGNYGYTF | TGTGCCAGTAGTATACGACTCGGACAGGGCGGCAACTATGGCTACACCTTC
NA | TRBJ2-7 | TRBV30 | NA | CAWSVTRTMSSYEQYF | TGTGCCTGGAGTGTAACTCGGACTATGAGCTCCTACGAGCAGTACTTC
NA | TRBJ2-1 | TRBV20-1 | NA | CVLRLRHEQFF | TGCGTACTCAGATTGAGGCATGAGCAGTTCTTC
NA | TRBJ1-2 | TRBV5-8 | TRBD1 | CASTPPGTEGLGYTF | TGTGCCAGCACCCCACCCGGGACAGAAGGGCTTGGCTACACCTTC
NA | TRBJ2-2 | TRBV7-2 | NA | CASSLAPTGELFF | TGTGCCAGCAGCTTAGCCCCCACCGGGGAGCTGTTTTTT
NA | TRBJ2-2 | TRBV13 | NA | CASSLGLDVGGDPNTGELFF | TGTGCCAGCAGCTTAGGCCTAGACGTGGGGGGCGATCCGAACACCGGGGAGCTGTTTTTT
NA | TRBJ2-2 | TRBV7-8 | NA | CASSLDVGNTGELFF | TGTGCCAGCAGCTTAGATGTCGGAAACACCGGGGAGCTGTTTTTT
NA | TRBJ2-3 | TRBV5-1 | NA | CASSLSSTDTQYF | TGCGCCAGCAGCCTCTCTAGCACAGATACGCAGTATTTT
NA | TRBJ1-2 | TRBV7-2 | NA | CASSLSRQGYGYTF | TGTGCCAGCAGCTTAAGTCGTCAGGGCTATGGCTACACCTTC
NA | TRBJ1-2 | TRBV18 | NA | CASTIDGVRGYTF | TGTGCCAGCACTATTGACGGCGTGAGAGGCTACACCTTC
NA | TRBJ2-7 | TRBV7-8 | NA | CASSLDYAEQYF | TGTGCCAGCAGCTTAGACTATGCTGAGCAGTACTTC
NA | TRBJ2-6 | TRBV19 | NA | CASSIEGAWSGANVLTF | TGTGCCAGTAGTATAGAGGGGGCTTGGTCTGGGGCCAACGTCCTGACTTTC
NA | TRBJ2-5 | TRBV5-1 | TRBD1 | CASSWDSQETQYF | TGCGCCAGCAGTTGGGACAGCCAAGAGACCCAGTACTTC
NA | TRBJ2-5 | TRBV25-1 | NA | CASSEDRPLEETQYF | TGTGCCAGCAGTGAGGACAGACCTCTTGAAGAGACCCAGTACTTC